This TCR beta chain is from a study of T-cell reconstitution after alpha-beta-depleted transplantation in children. Study-level points and caveats: Diversity and T-cell counts at one year after transplant derived mostly from new T cells. Where some patients showed high TCRbeta diversity at day 60, it came from recipient T cells and thymic progenitors that had survived. Where alpha-beta T cells came from about two months after transplant was reportedly several hundred expanded graft clones.

For TCRbeta, the library was prepared with unique molecular identifiers. Via MiXCR, TCRdb re-called the PCR reads, giving one row per CDR3 protein. Seen here are about 980,000 distinct CDR3 sequences, about 29% observed once, and the top ten hold under 30%. Worth noting for this clonotype: Its specificity is not known.

This CDR3 has 15 amino acids. The V segment lost 6 bases and the J segment 3 bases; nucleotides outside the gene matches: 11. The input for sequencing was PBMCs, mostly from graft donor cells, taken 360 days after TCRalphabeta/CD19-depleted stem cell transplant. The sequence came from a boy under three years old who had a stem cell transplant for SCID, so the T cells may come from the graft donor. The chain is built from TRBV12-3 or TRBV12-4 and TRBJ2-7; 7 nucleotides align to TRBD1. The CDR3 reads CASRSPGTGVYEQYF. The CDR3 bases are TGTGCCAGCAGGTCTCCCGGCACAGGGGTCTACGAGCAGTACTTC.